The 12 T cell receptor beta chains listed next were all sequenced from one sample in a study of Japanese encephalitis immunity and Zika vaccine responses. Peptide pools at 0.85 to 1 ug/mL each stimulated CFSE-labeled PBMCs over a roughly six-day culture. TCRdb re-derived calls from the 5' RACE reads in MiXCR, one entry per CDR3 protein. The data hold about 400 distinct CDR3 sequences, with 8.5% to 10% observed a single time. The sequencing used antigen-activated CD8+ T cells from blood, cultured, collected during a Zika inactivated vaccine study. The receptors derive from an adult woman who received an inactivated Zika virus vaccine.

By share, this clonotype counts as medium-sized. The genes are TRBV28 and TRBJ1-2; D is uncertain. There are 17 residues in the CDR3. Germline V CDR1 and CDR2: MDHEN, SYDVKM. The V end was cut by 2 bases, the J end by 4 bases, with 20 bases between. The CDR3 region is CASSLGPIGIKGYGYTF. In DNA form, the CDR3 reads TGTGCCAGCAGTTTAGGACCTATTGGGATAAAGGGCTATGGCTACACCTTC.

This clonotype was seen more than once but under ten times. The chain links TRBV27 to TRBJ2-3; 8 bases are shared with TRBD2. The CDR3 spans 16 residues. Germline assignment: CDR1 MNHEY and CDR2 SMNVEV (reference sequence). Trimming cost V 2 bases and J 6 bases; bases outside gene matches: 10. The CDR3 region has the DNA TGTGCCAGCAGTTTACGGGCGGGGGGAAATACCGATACGCAGTATTTT. Translating it yields CASSLRAGGNTDTQYF.

By share, this clonotype ranks as large. The CDR3 spells CASSQVTGNYEQYF. The CDR3 DNA reads TGCGCCAGCAGCCAAGTGACAGGGAACTACGAGCAGTACTTC. The rearrangement uses TRBV4-1 and TRBJ2-7, with 7 positions matching TRBD1. Germline assignment: CDR1 MGHRA and CDR2 YSYEKL. J gave up 3 bases and V 1 base, and 3 bases lay outside the gene matches. The CDR3 extends over 14 amino acids.

In its sample, this clonotype is large. The V call is TRBV7-9, the J call TRBJ1-2; a weak D match, TRBD1 (6 bases). This CDR3 comprises 13 residues. V was shortened by 8 bases and J by 5 bases, with 15 bases between the two germline ends. CDR1 SEHNR and CDR2 FQNEAQ come from the germline V gene (reference sequence). CDR3 sequence: CASGGAAKYGYTF. The CDR3 DNA reads as TGTGCCAGCGGGGGGGCAGCCAAATATGGCTACACCTTC.

By share, this clonotype counts as large. The chain recombines TRBV7-9 with TRBJ2-1, with TRBD1 identical over 9 bases. After removal of 8 bases from V and 6 bases from J, the junction contained 5 bases not matched to a gene. The germline V gene has CDR1 SEHNR and CDR2 FQNEAQ (reference sequence). The length of the CDR3 is 13 residues. CDR3 DNA: TGTGCCAGCGGGGGACAGGGTCGCAATGAGCAGTTCTTC. Protein sequence: CASGGQGRNEQFF.

This clonotype is medium-sized. A read error is possible here, since a much larger clone lies one base away. The V and J genes are TRBV20-1 and TRBJ1-2; the D is unclear. The CDR3 has 11 amino acids. Germline loops: CDR1 DFQATT, CDR2 SNEGSKA (reference sequence). The V and J ends lost 1 base and 9 bases respectively, with 9 bases between them. The chain's CDR3 is CSARGRRSYTF. Written as DNA, the CDR3 is TGCAGTGCTAGAGGTCGAAGGAGCTACACCTTC.

This clonotype is classed as medium-sized. The chain links TRBV7-9 to TRBJ1-2, with 9 bases aligning to TRBD1. V dropped 3 bases and J dropped 2; count of bases not matched to a gene: 4. The germline V gene has CDR1 SEHNR and CDR2 FQNEAQ (reference sequence). CDR3 length: 15 amino acids. The CDR3 DNA follows: TGTGCCAGCAGCTTCCCCGACAGGGGGAACTATGGCTACACCTTC. This sequence encodes CASSFPDRGNYGYTF.

This clonotype is categorized as large. The chain links TRBV13 to TRBJ2-1, with TRBD2 matching over 12 bases. Trimming took 5 bases from V and 4 from J; bases not matched to a gene: 3. There are 15 residues in the CDR3. Germline CDR1 is PRHDT and CDR2 is FYEKMQ (reference sequence). CDR3 sequence reads: CASSRTSGGYNEQFF. The CDR3 nucleotides read TGTGCCAGCAGCCGCACTAGCGGGGGGTACAATGAGCAGTTCTTC.

This clonotype is classed as large. The rearrangement links TRBV10-1 to TRBJ1-5, with 9 bases aligning to TRBD1. J gave up 2 bases and V 10 bases, and 6 bases lay outside the gene matches. The germline gives CDR1 WNHNN, CDR2 SYGVQD (reference sequence). CDR3 length equals 14 residues. The CDR3 region is CAKLRTGGNQPQHF. CDR3 sequence (DNA): TGCGCCAAGCTTCGGACAGGGGGCAATCAGCCCCAGCATTTT.

This clonotype is judged medium-sized. The chain recombines TRBV23-1 with TRBJ2-2; D unresolved. TRBV23-1 is reported as an ORF; its role is uncertain. The ends were cut back, 0 bases at V and 8 bases at J, with 16 bases in the middle. The CDR3 has 16 residues. The CDR3 here is CASSQSLGNSAGELFF. CDR3 coding DNA: TGCGCCAGCAGTCAATCGTTAGGGAACTCGGCGGGGGAGCTGTTTTTT.

By proportion, this clonotype is medium-sized (0.01 to 0.1%). As DNA, the CDR3 is TGTGCCAGCAGCTCGCCGGGACAGGGGACCTACGAGCAGTACTTC. As protein: CASSSPGQGTYEQYF. This rearrangement joins TRBV7-9 to TRBJ2-7; TRBD1 agrees at 10 bases. The CDR3 contains 15 residues. CDR1 and CDR2 from the germline V gene are SEHNR and FQNEAQ (reference sequence). V gave up 4 bases and J gave up 2 bases; unmatched junction bases: 5.

Relative to its sample, this clonotype is medium-sized. DNA of the CDR3: TGCGCCAGCAGCTTGACGTCAGGGAGGTATGGCTACACCTTC. As protein: CASSLTSGRYGYTF. This chain links TRBV5-1 with TRBJ1-2; tentatively, D is TRBD1 (5 bases). Per the germline V gene, CDR1 is SGHRS and CDR2 is YFSETQ. CDR3 length: 14 residues. V was clipped by 1 base and J by 5 bases, with 12 bases between them.